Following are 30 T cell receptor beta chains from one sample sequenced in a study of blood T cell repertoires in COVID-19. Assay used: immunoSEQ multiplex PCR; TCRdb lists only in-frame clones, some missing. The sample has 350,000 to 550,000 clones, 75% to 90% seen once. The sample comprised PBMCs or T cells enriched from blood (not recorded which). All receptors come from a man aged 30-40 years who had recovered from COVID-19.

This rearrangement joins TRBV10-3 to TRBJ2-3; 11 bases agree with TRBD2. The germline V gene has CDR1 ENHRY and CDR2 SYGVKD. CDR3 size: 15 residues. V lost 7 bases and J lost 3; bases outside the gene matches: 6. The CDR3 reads CAITRGLADTDTQYF. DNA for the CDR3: TGTGCCATCACTCGGGGACTAGCGGATACAGATACGCAGTATTTT.

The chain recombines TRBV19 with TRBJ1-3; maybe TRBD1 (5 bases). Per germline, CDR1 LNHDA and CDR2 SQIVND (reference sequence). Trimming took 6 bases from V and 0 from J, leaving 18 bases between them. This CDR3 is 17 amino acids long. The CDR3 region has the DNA TGTGCCAGTAGCCGGCGGGGCAGGGAGAGCTCTGGAAACACCATATATTTT. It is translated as CASSRRGRESSGNTIYF. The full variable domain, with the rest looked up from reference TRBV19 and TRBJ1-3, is DGGITQSPKYLFRKEGQNVTLSCEQNLNHDAMYWYRQDPGQGLRLIYYSQIVNDFQKGDIAEGYSVSREKKESFPLTVTSAQKNPTAFYLCASSRRGRESSGNTIYFGEGSWLTVV.

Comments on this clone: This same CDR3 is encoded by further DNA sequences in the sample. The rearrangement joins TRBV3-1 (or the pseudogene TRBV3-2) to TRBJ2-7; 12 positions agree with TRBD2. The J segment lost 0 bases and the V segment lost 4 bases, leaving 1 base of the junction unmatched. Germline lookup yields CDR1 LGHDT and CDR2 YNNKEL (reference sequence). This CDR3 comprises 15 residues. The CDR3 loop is CASSPTSGSSYEQYF. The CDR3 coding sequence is TGTGCCAGCAGCCCGACTAGCGGGAGCTCCTACGAGCAGTACTTC.

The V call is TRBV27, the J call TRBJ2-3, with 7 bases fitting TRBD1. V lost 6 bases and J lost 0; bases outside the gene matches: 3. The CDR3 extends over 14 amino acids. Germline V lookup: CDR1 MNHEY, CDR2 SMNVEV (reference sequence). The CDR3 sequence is CASRRTGSTDTQYF. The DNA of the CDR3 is TGTGCCAGCAGAAGGACAGGCAGCACAGATACGCAGTATTTT.

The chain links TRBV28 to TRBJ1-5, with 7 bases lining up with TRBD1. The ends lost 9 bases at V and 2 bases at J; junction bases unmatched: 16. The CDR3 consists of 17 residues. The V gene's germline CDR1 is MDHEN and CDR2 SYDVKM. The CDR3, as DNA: TGTGCCAGTACACCTAACAAGGGGGCTTGGGGCAATCAGCCCCAGCATTTT. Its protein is CASTPNKGAWGNQPQHF.

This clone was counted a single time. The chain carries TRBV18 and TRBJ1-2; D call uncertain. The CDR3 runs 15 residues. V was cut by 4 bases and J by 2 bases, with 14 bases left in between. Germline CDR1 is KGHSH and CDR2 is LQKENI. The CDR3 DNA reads TGTGCCAGCTCACTTAGCGATGCGGTAAACTATGGCTACACCTTC. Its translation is CASSLSDAVNYGYTF.

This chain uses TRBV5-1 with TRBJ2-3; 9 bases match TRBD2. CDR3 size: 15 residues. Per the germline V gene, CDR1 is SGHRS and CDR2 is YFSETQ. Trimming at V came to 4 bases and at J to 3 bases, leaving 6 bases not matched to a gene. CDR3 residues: CASSPGTSLTDTQYF. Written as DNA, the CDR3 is TGCGCCAGCAGCCCCGGGACTAGCCTGACAGATACGCAGTATTTT.

CDR3 protein: CASSRSPQRGMYEQYF. The CDR3, as DNA: TGTGCCAGCAGCCGCTCCCCCCAGCGGGGTATGTACGAGCAGTACTTC. The chain has TRBV7-9 and TRBJ2-7, with 7 bases aligning to TRBD2. The germline V gene has CDR1 SEHNR and CDR2 FQNEAQ (reference sequence). The CDR3 extends over 16 amino acids. Unmatched junction bases numbered 14, after V lost 5 bases and J lost 4 bases.

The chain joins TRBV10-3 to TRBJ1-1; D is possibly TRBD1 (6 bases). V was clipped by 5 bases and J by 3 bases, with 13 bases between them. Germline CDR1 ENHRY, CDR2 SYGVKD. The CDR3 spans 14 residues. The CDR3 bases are TGTGCCATCAGTTGGGAAAACAGGGACACTGAAGCTTTCTTT. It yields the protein CAISWENRDTEAFF.

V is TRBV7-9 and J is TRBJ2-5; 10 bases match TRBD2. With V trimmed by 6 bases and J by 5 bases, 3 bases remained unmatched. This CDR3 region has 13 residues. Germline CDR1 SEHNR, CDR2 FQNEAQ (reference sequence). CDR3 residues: CASRPSGSETQYF. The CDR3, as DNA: TGTGCCAGCAGGCCTAGCGGGAGTGAGACCCAGTACTTC.

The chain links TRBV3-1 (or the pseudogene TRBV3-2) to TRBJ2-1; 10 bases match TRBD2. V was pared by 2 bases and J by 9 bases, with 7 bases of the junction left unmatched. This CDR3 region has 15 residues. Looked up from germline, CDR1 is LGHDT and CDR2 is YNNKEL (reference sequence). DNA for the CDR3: TGTGCCAGCAGCCAAAAAGCGGGAGGGCCATCTGAGCAGTTCTTC. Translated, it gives CASSQKAGGPSEQFF.

In nucleotides, the CDR3 is TGTGCCAGCAGTAGGCAGGGGGCTAATGAAAAACTGTTTTTT. Its translation: CASSRQGANEKLFF. J is TRBJ1-4 and V is TRBV28; 7 bases are shared with TRBD1. Unmatched junction bases numbered 3, after V lost 5 bases and J lost 3 bases. Per germline, CDR1 MDHEN and CDR2 SYDVKM. The CDR3 sequence is 14 residues long.

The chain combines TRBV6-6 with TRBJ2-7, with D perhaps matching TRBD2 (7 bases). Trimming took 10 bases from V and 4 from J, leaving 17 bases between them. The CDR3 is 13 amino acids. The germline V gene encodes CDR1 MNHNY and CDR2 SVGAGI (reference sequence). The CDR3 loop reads CATCDGGRYEQYF. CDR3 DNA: TGTGCCACCTGCGACGGGGGGCGTTACGAGCAGTACTTC.

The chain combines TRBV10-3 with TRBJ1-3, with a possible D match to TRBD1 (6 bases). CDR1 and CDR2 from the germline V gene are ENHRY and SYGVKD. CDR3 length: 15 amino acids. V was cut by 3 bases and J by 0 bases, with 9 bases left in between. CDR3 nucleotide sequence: TGTGCCATCAGTGAAGGCAGGGGCTCTGGAAACACCATATATTTT. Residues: CAISEGRGSGNTIYF.

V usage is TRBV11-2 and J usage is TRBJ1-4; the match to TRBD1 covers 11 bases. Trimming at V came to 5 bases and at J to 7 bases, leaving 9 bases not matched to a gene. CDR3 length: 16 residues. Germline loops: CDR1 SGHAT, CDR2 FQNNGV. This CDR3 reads CASSQDRGLGSEKLFF. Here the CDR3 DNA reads TGTGCCAGCAGCCAGGACAGGGGGCTCGGGAGTGAAAAACTGTTTTTT.

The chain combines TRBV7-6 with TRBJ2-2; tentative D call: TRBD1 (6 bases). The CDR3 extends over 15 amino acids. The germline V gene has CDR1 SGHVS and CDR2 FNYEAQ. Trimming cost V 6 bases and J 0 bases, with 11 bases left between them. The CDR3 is CASRLQGSNTGELFF. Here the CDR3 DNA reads TGTGCCAGCAGACTACAGGGATCGAACACCGGGGAGCTGTTTTTT. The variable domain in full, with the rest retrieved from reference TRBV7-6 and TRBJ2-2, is GAGVSQSPRYKVTKRGQDVALRCDPISGHVSLYWYRQALGQGPEFLTYFNYEAQQDKSGLPNDRFSAERPEGSISTLTIQRTEQRDSAMYRCASRLQGSNTGELFFGEGSRLTVL.

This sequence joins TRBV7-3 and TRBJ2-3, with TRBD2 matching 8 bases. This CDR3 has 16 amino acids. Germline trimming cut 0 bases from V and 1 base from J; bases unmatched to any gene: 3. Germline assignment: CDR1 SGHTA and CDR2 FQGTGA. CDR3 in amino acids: CASSLTAGAGTDTQYF. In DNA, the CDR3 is TGTGCCAGCAGCTTAACAGCGGGAGCTGGCACAGATACGCAGTATTTT. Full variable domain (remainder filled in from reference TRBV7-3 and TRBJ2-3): GAGVSQTPSNKVTEKGKYVELRCDPISGHTALYWYRQSLGQGPEFLIYFQGTGAADDSGLPNDRFFAVRPEGSVSTLKIQRTERGDSAVYLCASSLTAGAGTDTQYFGPGTRLTVL.

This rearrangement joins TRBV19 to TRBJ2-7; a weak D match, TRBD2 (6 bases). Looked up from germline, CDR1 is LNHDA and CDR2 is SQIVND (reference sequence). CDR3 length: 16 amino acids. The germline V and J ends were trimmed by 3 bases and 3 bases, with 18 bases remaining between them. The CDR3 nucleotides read TGTGCCAGTAGTATCTCCACCGGGACTCATAGCTACGAGCAGTACTTC. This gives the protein CASSISTGTHSYEQYF.

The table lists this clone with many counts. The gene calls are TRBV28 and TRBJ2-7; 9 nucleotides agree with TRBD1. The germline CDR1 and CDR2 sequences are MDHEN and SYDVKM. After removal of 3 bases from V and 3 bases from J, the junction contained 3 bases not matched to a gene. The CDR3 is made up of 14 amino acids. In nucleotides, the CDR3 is TGTGCCAGCAGTTTCGGGACAGGGAACTACGAGCAGTACTTC. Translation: CASSFGTGNYEQYF.

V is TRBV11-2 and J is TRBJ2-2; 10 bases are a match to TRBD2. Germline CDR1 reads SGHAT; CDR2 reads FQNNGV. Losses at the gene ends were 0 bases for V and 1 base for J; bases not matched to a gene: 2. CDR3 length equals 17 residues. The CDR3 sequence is CASSLDGLAENTGELFF. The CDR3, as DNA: TGTGCCAGCAGCTTAGACGGACTAGCGGAGAACACCGGGGAGCTGTTTTTT. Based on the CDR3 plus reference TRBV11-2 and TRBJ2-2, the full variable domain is EAGVAQSPRYKIIEKRQSVAFWCNPISGHATLYWYQQILGQGPKLLIQFQNNGVVDDSQLPKDRFSAERLKGVDSTLKIQPAKLEDSAVYLCASSLDGLAENTGELFFGEGSRLTVL.

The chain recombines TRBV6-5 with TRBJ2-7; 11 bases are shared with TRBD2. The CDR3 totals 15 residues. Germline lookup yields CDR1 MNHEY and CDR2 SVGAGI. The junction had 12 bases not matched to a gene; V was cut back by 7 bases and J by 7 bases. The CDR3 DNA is TGTGCCAGCATACTGGGAACCGGGACTAGCGGTGAGCAGTACTTC. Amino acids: CASILGTGTSGEQYF.

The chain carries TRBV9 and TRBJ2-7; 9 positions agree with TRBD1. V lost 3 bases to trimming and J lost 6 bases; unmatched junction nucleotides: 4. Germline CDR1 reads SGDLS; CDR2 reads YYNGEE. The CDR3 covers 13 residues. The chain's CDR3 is CASSDRGRGEQYF. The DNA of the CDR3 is TGTGCCAGCAGCGACAGGGGGCGGGGCGAGCAGTACTTC.

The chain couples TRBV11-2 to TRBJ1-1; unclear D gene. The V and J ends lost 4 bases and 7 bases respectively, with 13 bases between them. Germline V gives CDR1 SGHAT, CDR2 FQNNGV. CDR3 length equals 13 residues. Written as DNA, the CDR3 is TGTGCCAGCAGCTCCGGCGGGAGGGTTGAAGCTTTCTTT. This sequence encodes CASSSGGRVEAFF.

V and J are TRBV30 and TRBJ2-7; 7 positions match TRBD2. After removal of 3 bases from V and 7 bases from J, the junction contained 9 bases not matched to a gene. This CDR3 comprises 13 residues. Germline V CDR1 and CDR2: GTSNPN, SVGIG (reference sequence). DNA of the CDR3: TGTGCCTGGAGAAAGGCGGGAGCGGGAGAGCAGTACTTC. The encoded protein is CAWRKAGAGEQYF. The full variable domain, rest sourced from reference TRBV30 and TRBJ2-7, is SQTIHQWPATLVQPVGSPLSLECTVEGTSNPNLYWYRQAAGRGLQLLFYSVGIGQISSEVPQNLSASRPQDRQFILSSKKLLLSDSGFYLCAWRKAGAGEQYFGPGTRLTVT.

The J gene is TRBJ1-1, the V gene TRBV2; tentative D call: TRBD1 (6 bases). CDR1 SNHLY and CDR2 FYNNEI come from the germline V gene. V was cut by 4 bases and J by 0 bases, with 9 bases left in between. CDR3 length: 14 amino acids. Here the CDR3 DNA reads TGTGCCAGCAGTGCGGACAGAATGAACACTGAAGCTTTCTTT. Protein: CASSADRMNTEAFF. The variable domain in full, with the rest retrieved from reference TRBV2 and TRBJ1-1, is EPEVTQTPSHQVTQMGQEVILRCVPISNHLYFYWYRQILGQKVEFLVSFYNNEISEKSEIFDDQFSVERPDGSNFTLKIRSTKLEDSAMYFCASSADRMNTEAFFGQGTRLTVV.

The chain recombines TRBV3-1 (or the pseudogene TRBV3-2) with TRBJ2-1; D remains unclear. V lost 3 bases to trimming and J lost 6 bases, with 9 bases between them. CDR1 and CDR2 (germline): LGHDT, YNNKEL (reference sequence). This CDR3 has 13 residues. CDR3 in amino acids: CASSQATANEQFF. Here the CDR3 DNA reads TGTGCCAGCAGCCAGGCCACCGCCAATGAGCAGTTCTTC.

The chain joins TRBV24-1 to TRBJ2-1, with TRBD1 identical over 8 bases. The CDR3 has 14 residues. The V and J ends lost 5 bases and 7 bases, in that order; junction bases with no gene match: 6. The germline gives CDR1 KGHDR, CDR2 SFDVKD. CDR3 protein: CATSGQGAGNEQFF. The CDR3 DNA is TGTGCCACCAGTGGTCAGGGGGCGGGTAATGAGCAGTTCTTC.

In nucleotides, the CDR3 is TGTGCCAGTAGTATAGTGGGACACCCGTATGGCTACACCTTC. Its protein product is CASSIVGHPYGYTF. The V call is TRBV19, the J call TRBJ1-2, with D maybe TRBD1 (6 bases). Germline CDR1 LNHDA, CDR2 SQIVND (reference sequence). V dropped 1 base and J dropped 5 bases, with 11 bases sitting between them. CDR3 length: 14 amino acids.

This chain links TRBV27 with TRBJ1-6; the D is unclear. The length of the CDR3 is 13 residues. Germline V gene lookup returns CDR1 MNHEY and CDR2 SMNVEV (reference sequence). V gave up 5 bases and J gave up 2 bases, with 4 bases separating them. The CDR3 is CASSLTYNSPLHF. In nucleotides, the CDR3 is TGTGCCAGCAGTCTAACCTATAATTCACCCCTCCACTTT.

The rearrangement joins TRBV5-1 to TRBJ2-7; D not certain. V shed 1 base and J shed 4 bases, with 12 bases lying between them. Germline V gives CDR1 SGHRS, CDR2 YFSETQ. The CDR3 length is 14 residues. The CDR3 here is CASSLPTSPYEQYF. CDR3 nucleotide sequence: TGCGCCAGCAGCTTGCCAACCAGTCCTTACGAGCAGTACTTC.